These T cell receptor beta chains were read from a single sample in a study of T-cell reconstitution after alpha-beta-depleted transplantation in children. TCRdb reprocessed the PCR reads with MiXCR, giving one entry per CDR3 protein. The repertoire consists of about 980,000 distinct CDR3 sequences, with about 29% occurring once and the leading ten covering roughly 31%. The input for sequencing was PBMCs, mostly from graft donor cells, taken 360 days after TCRalphabeta/CD19-depleted stem cell transplant. The receptor set was obtained from a boy under two years old who had a stem cell transplant for SCID, so the T cells may come from the graft donor. The CDR3 runs from the conserved cysteine through the conserved F or W. The D gene is left open where the match is weak. Clone size is stated in some rows and not others, as once, few, many or a class when expanded.

d_call j_call v_call clone_size cdr3_aa cdr3_nt
TRBD1 TRBJ1-3 TRBV20-1 NA CSARARTGRNTIYF TGCAGTGCTAGAGCCCGGACAGGGCGAAACACCATATATTTT
NA TRBJ1-5 TRBV28 NA CASSSLPGFNQPQHF TGTGCCAGCAGTTCTCTGCCGGGGTTCAATCAGCCCCAGCATTTT
TRBD2 TRBJ2-3 TRBV15 NA CATSRGDSGARTDTQYF TGTGCCACCAGCAGAGGTGATAGCGGGGCACGCACAGATACGCAGTATTTT
NA TRBJ1-4 TRBV6-1 NA CASSPTDNEKLFF TGTGCCAGCAGCCCGACAGATAATGAAAAACTGTTTTTT
NA TRBJ2-3 TRBV24-1 few CATSDPAGPSTDTQYF TGTGCCACCAGTGATCCTGCAGGCCCTAGCACAGATACGCAGTATTTT
NA TRBJ2-1 TRBV6-1 few CASSRIGARSYNEQFF TGTGCCAGCAGCCGCATTGGGGCGCGCTCCTACAATGAGCAGTTCTTC
NA TRBJ2-1 TRBV10-1 NA CASSSGEGNEQFF TGCGCCAGCAGTTCGGGAGAGGGGAATGAGCAGTTCTTC
NA TRBJ1-5 TRBV5-5 NA CASSLEISIAQHF TGTGCCAGCAGCCTAGAGATAAGTATAGCCCAGCATTTT
NA TRBJ1-3 TRBV5-5 NA CASSFLGQKGSGNTIYF TGTGCCAGCAGCTTTCTAGGGCAAAAGGGATCTGGAAACACCATATATTTT
NA TRBJ1-1 TRBV20-1 few CSASSKTEAFF TGCAGTGCTAGCTCGAAGACTGAAGCTTTCTTT
NA TRBJ2-5 TRBV6-5 NA CASSYSLGSRETQYF TGTGCCAGCAGTTACTCTCTGGGCAGTCGGGAGACCCAGTACTTC
NA TRBJ1-1 TRBV20-1 NA CSARGPTLNTEAFF TGCAGTGCTAGGGGTCCGACTCTGAACACTGAAGCTTTCTTT
NA TRBJ2-7 TRBV28 few CASSLASLSYEQYF TGTGCCAGCAGTTTAGCTAGCCTCTCCTACGAGCAGTACTTC
NA TRBJ2-2 TRBV5-1 few CASSFLPNYLQGSPSNTGELFF TGCGCCAGCAGCTTCCTCCCCAACTACCTACAGGGTTCCCCGTCGAACACCGGGGAGCTGTTTTTT
TRBD2 TRBJ2-1 TRBV7-7 NA CASSQRGELAGTNYNEQFF TGTGCCAGCAGTCAAAGAGGGGAACTAGCGGGGACGAATTACAATGAGCAGTTCTTC
NA TRBJ2-7 TRBV18 NA CASSPPIGTDTYEQYF TGTGCCAGCTCACCACCGATAGGGACGGACACCTACGAGCAGTACTTC
NA TRBJ2-7 TRBV20-1 NA CSARDWGGQRYEQYF TGCAGTGCTAGAGATTGGGGTGGACAGCGCTACGAGCAGTACTTC
NA TRBJ2-7 TRBV5-1 NA CASSLQDPGSYEQYF TGCGCCAGCAGCTTACAGGACCCTGGCTCCTACGAGCAGTACTTC
NA TRBJ2-7 TRBV5-1 few CASSLAGVREQYF TGCGCCAGCAGCTTGGCGGGGGTTCGCGAGCAGTACTTC
NA TRBJ2-1 TRBV5-8 NA CASSYTRTYNEQFF TGTGCCAGCAGCTACACCCGAACCTACAATGAGCAGTTCTTC
TRBD1 TRBJ1-2 TRBV11-2 NA CASSKPQGALGYTF TGTGCCAGCAGTAAGCCCCAGGGGGCGCTTGGCTACACCTTC
NA TRBJ2-7 TRBV21-1 NA CASTLIHEQYF TGTGCCAGCACCCTCATCCACGAGCAGTACTTC
TRBD1 TRBJ1-1 TRBV20-1 few CSARVQGGMNTEAFF TGCAGTGCTAGAGTACAGGGGGGGATGAACACTGAAGCTTTCTTT
TRBD1 TRBJ1-2 TRBV7-9 few CASSPGTAGYTF TGTGCCAGCAGCCCTGGGACAGCTGGCTACACCTTC
NA TRBJ2-2 TRBV29-1 few CSVEDLHTGELFF TGCAGCGTTGAAGATTTACACACCGGGGAGCTGTTTTTT